This T cell receptor (beta chain) comes out of a study of T cell changes during pregnancy in multiple sclerosis (dated by TCRdb to the late 2010s). Describing the broader study: The study examined how the T cell repertoire changed over the course of pregnancy in women with multiple sclerosis.

Points on this clone: Which antigen it targets is not known. Base qualities are not provided; no much larger clone lies one nucleotide away.

The CDR3 numbers 15 residues from cysteine through phenylalanine. Left in the record is the CDR3 DNA by itself, 45 bases read in frame from the first base. Unmatched junction bases come to 5, with V trimmed by 6 bases and J by 0 bases. The germline V gene gives CDR1 as MNHEY and CDR2 as SVGAGI. Library preparation was by the immunoSEQ multiplex PCR assay. Sourced from immuneACCESS, this table was stored by TCRdb with only in-frame sequences that have V and J called. A share of the clones is absent; for the studies checked, an unresolved V gene accounts for under half, and the remainder has no known explanation. The sample includes 80,000 to 130,000 clones, with almost 95% observed a single time. 0.7% to 0.9% of the sample is taken by the ten largest.

The clonotype comes from a female donor with multiple sclerosis, enrolled in a pregnancy study. The rearrangement combines TRBV6-5 with TRBJ2-3; TRBD2 agrees with 8 junctional bases. This specimen was peripheral blood, taken before pregnancy. Here is the DNA: TGTGCCAGCAGCCGACTAGCGAGTAGCACAGATACGCAGTATTTT. This translates into CASSRLASSTDTQYF.